The clone carrying this TCR beta chain was counted ten times or more. Its specificity is unknown. This sample is part of a study of T-cell reconstitution after alpha-beta-depleted transplantation in children. Overall study findings and caveats: The main origin of T-cell counts and diversity one year after transplant was newly produced T cells. Some patients' high day-60 TCRbeta diversity was attributed to recipient cells surviving conditioning. By about two months after transplant, alpha-beta T cells reportedly arose from several hundred graft clones that had expanded.

Looked up from germline, CDR1 is SGHTA and CDR2 is FQGTGA. The V gene lost 2 bases and the J gene lost 0 bases, with 8 bases spanning the gap. The CDR3 runs 15 residues. Unique molecular identifiers were incorporated into the prepared TCRbeta library. TCRdb passed the PCR reads through MiXCR, listing each CDR3 protein once. The table shows 150,000 to 200,000 distinct CDR3 sequences, with roughly 6% occurring only once. The rearrangement joins TRBV7-3 to TRBJ1-3; D not resolved. The material was PBMCs, obtained before TCRalphabeta/CD19-depleted stem cell transplant. This TCR came from a girl younger than two with combined immunodeficiency, due to receive a stem cell transplant. CDR3 in DNA: TGTGCCAGCAGCTTAGGTAGCAGCTCTGGAAACACCATATATTTT. Translation gives CASSLGSSSGNTIYF.